This is a list of T cell receptor beta chains from one sample in a study of human T cells and chemical hapten exposure. MiXCR, applied by TCRdb to the RACE reads, yields one record per CDR3 protein. The table lists 180,000 or so distinct CDR3 sequences, about 22% of them singletons, with about 6.7% in the top ten. The sequenced sample was whole blood, obtained in connection with sensitization to the hapten diphenylcyclopropenone (DPC). The receptor set was obtained from a woman aged 45 to 65 with alopecia areata. Some clones in this sample may be carry-over from other donors' samples. Each CDR3 is given with its conserved first and last residue. The D gene is left open where the match is weak. Some rows have no size entry. The others give once, few or many, or a class for an expanded clone.

DNA: TGCAGTGCTAGTCCCGCCGGGACTAGCGGATACAATGAGCAGTTCTTC; CDR3: CSASPAGTSGYNEQFF; D: TRBD2; size: few; J: TRBJ2-1; V: TRBV20-1
DNA: TGTGCCAGCAGTTTTGGGACTCCTATTAGCGAGCAGTACTTC; CDR3: CASSFGTPISEQYF; D: -; size: -; J: TRBJ2-7; V: TRBV12-3/TRBV12-4
DNA: TGCAGCGGTGACGGGGGGACTTACACTGAAGCTTTCTTT; CDR3: CSGDGGTYTEAFF; D: -; size: few; J: TRBJ1-1; V: TRBV29-1
DNA: TGTGCCATCAGTGAGTCTCGGCAGGGGGGAGAGACCCAGTACTTC; CDR3: CAISESRQGGETQYF; D: -; size: many; J: TRBJ2-5; V: TRBV10-3
DNA: TGCAGTGCTCAACGAGTCACAGGGACTGGAAACACCATATATTTT; CDR3: CSAQRVTGTGNTIYF; D: -; size: few; J: TRBJ1-3; V: TRBV20-1
DNA: TGTGCCAGCAGCTTAAACGTGAGGTCTAGCACGTATTTT; CDR3: CASSLNVRSSTYF; D: -; size: many; J: TRBJ2-3; V: TRBV7-3
DNA: TGCGCCAGCAGCTTCTCTTTTAACTACAATGAGCAGTTCTTC; CDR3: CASSFSFNYNEQFF; D: -; size: few; J: TRBJ2-1; V: TRBV5-1
DNA: TGTGCCAGCAGCCTAGGAGTAACAGGGGGACACGAGCAGTACTTC; CDR3: CASSLGVTGGHEQYF; D: TRBD1; size: few; J: TRBJ2-7; V: TRBV11-2
DNA: TGCGCCAGCAGCCAAGGAGGAGCTAGGAGCTCCTACAATGAGCAGTTCTTC; CDR3: CASSQGGARSSYNEQFF; D: -; size: -; J: TRBJ2-1; V: TRBV4-1
DNA: TGTGCCAGCAGCAAGCAGCGGGTAGAATCCTACGAGCAGTACTTC; CDR3: CASSKQRVESYEQYF; D: -; size: -; J: TRBJ2-7; V: TRBV21-1
DNA: TGCAGTGCTCGGACAGGAGCGAACACTGAAGCTTTCTTT; CDR3: CSARTGANTEAFF; D: TRBD1; size: -; J: TRBJ1-1; V: TRBV20-1
DNA: TGTGCCAGCAGTTACGGACTAGCGGGAGGGCCGGGGACCCAGTACTTC; CDR3: CASSYGLAGGPGTQYF; D: TRBD2; size: -; J: TRBJ2-5; V: TRBV6-6
DNA: TGCAGTGCTAGTAGCCCAGGGACCTATCAGCCCCAGCATTTT; CDR3: CSASSPGTYQPQHF; D: -; size: few; J: TRBJ1-5; V: TRBV20-1
DNA: TGCAGTGCCAGAGAGTCAGACACCGGGGAGCTGTTTTTT; CDR3: CSARESDTGELFF; D: -; size: few; J: TRBJ2-2; V: TRBV20-1
DNA: TGCAGTGCTAGTCCCACTTCGACAGGGATGTTTGAAAAACTGTTTTTT; CDR3: CSASPTSTGMFEKLFF; D: TRBD1; size: -; J: TRBJ1-4; V: TRBV20-1
DNA: TGTGCCAGCAGCTTAGAACTAGCGTGTTCCTACGAGCAGTACTTC; CDR3: CASSLELACSYEQYF; D: TRBD2; size: -; J: TRBJ2-7; V: TRBV11-2
DNA: TGTGCCAGCAGCTTCGCCAGACAGCTCCCGGGGACCCAGTACTTC; CDR3: CASSFARQLPGTQYF; D: -; size: -; J: TRBJ2-5; V: TRBV7-2
DNA: TGTGCCAGCAGTTCCCCTGACGGAGGGATCTATGGCTACACCTTC; CDR3: CASSSPDGGIYGYTF; D: -; size: few; J: TRBJ1-2; V: TRBV25-1
DNA: TGCGCCAGCAGCAAGACAGGGGGCGACGAGACCCAGTACTTC; CDR3: CASSKTGGDETQYF; D: TRBD1; size: -; J: TRBJ2-5; V: TRBV5-1
DNA: TGTGCCAGCAGCCGAGGGGAGATCGAGCAGTTCTTC; CDR3: CASSRGEIEQFF; D: -; size: -; J: TRBJ2-1; V: TRBV3-1
DNA: TGTGCCAGCCATAGCGGAGTATACGAGCAGTACTTC; CDR3: CASHSGVYEQYF; D: -; size: few; J: TRBJ2-7; V: TRBV6-5
DNA: TGCGCCAGCAGCTTGACCGAACTAGGGACTGAAGCTTTCTTT; CDR3: CASSLTELGTEAFF; D: -; size: -; J: TRBJ1-1; V: TRBV5-1
DNA: TGTGCCAGCAGCCAAGAACTAGCGGCGGATACGCAGTATTTT; CDR3: CASSQELAADTQYF; D: TRBD2; size: few; J: TRBJ2-3; V: TRBV3-1
DNA: TGTGCCAGCAGTGACGCCGGACGGGAGGGCCGTAATGAGCAGTTCTTC; CDR3: CASSDAGREGRNEQFF; D: TRBD2; size: few; J: TRBJ2-1; V: TRBV6-5
DNA: TGCAGCGTTACCGGGACTAGCGACAATGAGCAGTTCTTC; CDR3: CSVTGTSDNEQFF; D: TRBD2; size: once; J: TRBJ2-1; V: TRBV29-1
DNA: TGTGCCACCAGCCACGATGAAAACACCATATATTTT; CDR3: CATSHDENTIYF; D: -; size: -; J: TRBJ1-3; V: TRBV15
DNA: TGTGCCAGCAGCTTGCCGGAAGAGACCCAGTACTTC; CDR3: CASSLPEETQYF; D: -; size: -; J: TRBJ2-5; V: TRBV5-6
DNA: TGCGCCAGCAGCTTGTACGCAGATAATTCACCCCTCCACTTT; CDR3: CASSLYADNSPLHF; D: -; size: many; J: TRBJ1-6; V: TRBV5-1
DNA: TGCAGTGCTACCTCGGCGGCTAGCAATCAGCCCCAGCATTTT; CDR3: CSATSAASNQPQHF; D: -; size: few; J: TRBJ1-5; V: TRBV20-1
DNA: TGTGCTAGTGGTTTGCTGGCGCGGGAGGGCCAGGATGAGCAGTTCTTC; CDR3: CASGLLAREGQDEQFF; D: TRBD2; size: many; J: TRBJ2-1; V: TRBV12-5
DNA: TGCAGCGTTGAGTCTCAGGACCGGTATGGCTACACCTTC; CDR3: CSVESQDRYGYTF; D: -; size: few; J: TRBJ1-2; V: TRBV29-1
DNA: TGTGCCAGCAGCTTAGAGACAGGGGGCGGCAATCAGCCCCAGCATTTT; CDR3: CASSLETGGGNQPQHF; D: TRBD1; size: few; J: TRBJ1-5; V: TRBV7-8
DNA: TGCGCCAGCAGATTGGGGACTAGCGGGAGGTGGCTGTTTTTT; CDR3: CASRLGTSGRWLFF; D: TRBD2; size: few; J: TRBJ2-2; V: TRBV5-1
DNA: TGTGCCAGCAGGCCGGGAAGCAATCAGCCCCAGCATTTT; CDR3: CASRPGSNQPQHF; D: -; size: few; J: TRBJ1-5; V: TRBV2
DNA: TGTGCCAGCAGCTTGCTTGGAAATCAGCCCCAGCATTTT; CDR3: CASSLLGNQPQHF; D: -; size: few; J: TRBJ1-5; V: TRBV5-6
DNA: TGCGCCAGCAGTGTCCTAACTCCTGCGAACACCGGGGAGCTGTTTTTT; CDR3: CASSVLTPANTGELFF; D: -; size: -; J: TRBJ2-2; V: TRBV10-1
DNA: TGTGCCAGCAGTTTAGGGACAGGAGATTCACCCCTCCACTTT; CDR3: CASSLGTGDSPLHF; D: TRBD1; size: -; J: TRBJ1-6; V: TRBV12-3/TRBV12-4
DNA: TGTGCCAGCAGCCAAGGGAACACTGAAGCTTTCTTT; CDR3: CASSQGNTEAFF; D: -; size: many; J: TRBJ1-1; V: TRBV3-1
DNA: TGCAGCGTTGCGGGAGGACAGGCCGGGGGCGAGCAGTACTTC; CDR3: CSVAGGQAGGEQYF; D: -; size: few; J: TRBJ2-7; V: TRBV29-1
DNA: TGCAGCGTCCAACTGACTAGCGGGGGCCCAGATACGCAGTATTTT; CDR3: CSVQLTSGGPDTQYF; D: TRBD2; size: -; J: TRBJ2-3; V: TRBV29-1
DNA: TGCAGTGCTAGCTACTACAGGGTTTTCGACACCGGGGAGCTGTTTTTT; CDR3: CSASYYRVFDTGELFF; D: -; size: -; J: TRBJ2-2; V: TRBV20-1
DNA: TGCGCCAGCAGCTTAAGCAGGGGGCTACACCCGACTTCAGGGGAAGCTTTCTTT; CDR3: CASSLSRGLHPTSGEAFF; D: TRBD1; size: -; J: TRBJ1-1; V: TRBV5-1
DNA: TGCAGTGCATTCTCGTCAGCGGGCCCCGACAATGAGCAGTTCTTC; CDR3: CSAFSSAGPDNEQFF; D: -; size: -; J: TRBJ2-1; V: TRBV20-1
DNA: TGCGCCAGCAGCACCGACTATAACTATGGCTACACCTTC; CDR3: CASSTDYNYGYTF; D: -; size: -; J: TRBJ1-2; V: TRBV5-1
DNA: TGTGCCAGCAGTTTTGATGTTTACCAAGAGACCCAGTACTTC; CDR3: CASSFDVYQETQYF; D: -; size: -; J: TRBJ2-5; V: TRBV7-2
DNA: TGTGCCAGCAGTGTCTCCAGACAAGAGACCCAGTACTTC; CDR3: CASSVSRQETQYF; D: -; size: few; J: TRBJ2-5; V: TRBV2
DNA: TGCAGTGCTAGATCCCTCGGGCTAGCGGGGCCTTACAATGAGCAGTTCTTC; CDR3: CSARSLGLAGPYNEQFF; D: TRBD2; size: -; J: TRBJ2-1; V: TRBV20-1
DNA: TGCAGTGCTAGAGATCGTAGGGGCTCCTACAATGAGCAGTTCTTC; CDR3: CSARDRRGSYNEQFF; D: -; size: -; J: TRBJ2-1; V: TRBV20-1